This T cell receptor beta chain is from a study of identical twins. The germline V gene encodes CDR1 PRHDT and CDR2 FYEKMQ (reference sequence). This CDR3 is 18 amino acids long. With 4 bases clipped from V and 0 bases from J, the junction kept 10 bases outside the gene matches. This clonotype came up a few times. Template switching added a universal primer site, and cDNA bore unique molecular identifiers. TCRdb reprocessed the 5' RACE reads via MiXCR and lists one record per CDR3 protein. The sample comprises approximately 1.8 million distinct CDR3 sequences, around 29% of which are singletons, and 0.25% to 0.3% rests with the top ten.

The chain is built from TRBV13 and TRBJ2-3, with 10 positions matching TRBD2. The sequenced sample consisted of cord blood. The receptor's source is a newborn girl in good health. CDR3 in DNA: TGTGCCAGCAGCTCACCCCTAGCGGGGGCCTCTAGCACAGATACGCAGTATTTT. This sequence encodes CASSSPLAGASSTDTQYF.